What follows are 12 T cell receptor beta chains derived from one specimen sequenced in a study of CD8+ T cells in alopecia areata. Investigators isolated RNA and reverse transcribed it into cDNA to act as the sequencing template. Produced via immunoSEQ multiplex PCR; TCRdb's table is partial and in-frame only. The repertoire includes about 12,000 clones, 45% to 70% of them detected once, and 13% sits in the top ten. Obtained from alopecia areata patients were lesional scalp punch biopsies along with peripheral blood. Material: skin. The receptors here all came from a human donor with alopecia areata.

This clone has a single count. V gene TRBV7-9 combines with J gene TRBJ2-7; D call uncertain. Germline loops: CDR1 SEHNR, CDR2 FQNEAQ (reference sequence). V was trimmed by 5 bases and J by 5 bases, leaving 10 bases between them. The CDR3 contains 12 residues. CDR3 loop: CASSLRPDEQYF. As DNA, the CDR3 is TGTGCCAGCAGCCTGAGACCTGACGAGCAGTACTTC.

This clone was recorded a few times. This chain links TRBV6-5 with TRBJ2-7; possibly TRBD1 or TRBD2 for D (5 bases each). This CDR3 is built from 16 residues. Trimming stripped 0 bases from V and 5 bases from J, with 17 bases between. Germline-derived CDR1 and CDR2 are MNHEY and SVGAGI. The DNA for the CDR3 is TGTGCCAGCAGTTACTCGATGCCGGGGCGAGGCCACGAGCAGTACTTC. This sequence encodes CASSYSMPGRGHEQYF.

The chain couples TRBV9 to TRBJ1-6, with a tentative D call TRBD1 (6 bases). The CDR3 totals 16 residues. The germline V and J ends were trimmed by 0 bases and 4 bases, with 11 bases remaining between them. CDR1 and CDR2 (germline): SGDLS, YYNGEE. The CDR3 sequence: CASSVGTENYNSPLHF. DNA of the CDR3: TGTGCCAGCAGCGTAGGGACAGAAAATTATAATTCACCCCTCCACTTT.

The chain has TRBV30 and TRBJ2-3; possibly TRBD2 for D (6 bases). V shed 1 base and J shed 2 bases, with 25 bases lying between them. The CDR3 runs to 19 residues. CDR1 and CDR2 (germline): GTSNPN, SVGIG (reference sequence). CDR3 DNA sequence: TGTGCCTGGAGTGCCACACATTGGGACTTATCCCGTTCCACAGATACGCAGTATTTT. Its translation is CAWSATHWDLSRSTDTQYF.

The chain recombines TRBV7-2 with TRBJ2-1, with 7 bases fitting TRBD1. The junction had 3 bases not matched to a gene; V was cut back by 4 bases and J by 6 bases. CDR1 and CDR2 from the germline V gene are SGHTA and FQGNSA. This CDR3 region has 13 residues. CDR3 loop: CASSYDRANEQFF. CDR3 bases: TGTGCCAGCAGCTACGACAGGGCCAATGAGCAGTTCTTC.

The chain couples TRBV28 to TRBJ2-7, with D possibly being TRBD1 (5 bases). Germline V CDR1 and CDR2: MDHEN, SYDVKM. Trimming pared 5 bases from V and 0 bases from J, leaving 17 bases between. The CDR3 spans 16 residues. CDR3 loop: CASSPVLRVTSYEQYF. The DNA for the CDR3 is TGTGCCAGCAGTCCCGTACTCAGGGTAACCTCCTACGAGCAGTACTTC.

CDR3 in DNA: TGTGCCAGCAGCAACCCAGGGGTGGAGACCCAGTACTTC. Its translation is CASSNPGVETQYF. The chain recombines TRBV7-2 with TRBJ2-5; a weak D match, TRBD1 (6 bases). Looked up from germline, CDR1 is SGHTA and CDR2 is FQGNSA. V dropped 5 bases and J dropped 5 bases, with 12 bases sitting between them. This CDR3 is 13 amino acids long.

This rearrangement joins TRBV15 to TRBJ2-3; D is tentatively TRBD1 or TRBD2 (6 bases each). The CDR3 sequence is 18 residues long. V lost 0 bases, J lost 3 bases, and 19 bases lay in between. Per germline, CDR1 LNHNV and CDR2 YYDKDF (reference sequence). This CDR3 reads CATSRDAIGGGRTDTQYF. CDR3 in DNA: TGTGCCACCAGCAGAGATGCAATAGGGGGAGGACGTACAGATACGCAGTATTTT.

This clone showed up just a few times. The CDR3 sequence: CASSKQLSNQPQHF. The CDR3 region has the DNA TGTGCCAGTAGTAAGCAGCTAAGCAATCAGCCCCAGCATTTT. The chain joins TRBV19 to TRBJ1-5; unclear D gene. Trimming left V 4 bases short and J 1 base short, with 8 bases between. CDR3 size: 14 residues. Germline loops: CDR1 LNHDA, CDR2 SQIVND (reference sequence).

The rearrangement links TRBV5-1 to TRBJ2-7, with D maybe TRBD1 (5 bases). Deletions cut 0 bases from V and 1 base from J, with 5 bases between. The CDR3 contains 13 residues. CDR1 and CDR2 (germline): SGHRS, YFSETQ. The CDR3, as DNA: TGCGCCAGCAGCTTGGGACAGTCCTACGAGCAGTACTTC. It codes for CASSLGQSYEQYF. The full variable domain, its missing parts supplied by reference TRBV5-1 and TRBJ2-7, is KAGVTQTPRYLIKTRGQQVTLSCSPISGHRSVSWYQQTPGQGLQFLFEYFSETQRNKGNFPGRFSGRQFSNSRSEMNVSTLELGDSALYLCASSLGQSYEQYFGPGTRLTVT.

Here the CDR3 reads CASSLSGRVWETQYF. CDR3 in DNA: TGTGCCAGCAGTTTGTCCGGCAGGGTCTGGGAGACCCAGTACTTC. This chain uses TRBV28 with TRBJ2-5; TRBD1 is a possible D gene (5 bases). Per the germline V gene, CDR1 is MDHEN and CDR2 is SYDVKM. The CDR3 is made up of 15 amino acids. The V and J ends lost 3 bases and 5 bases respectively, with 16 bases between them.

This sequence joins TRBV19 and TRBJ1-1; 7 positions match TRBD1. Germline assignment: CDR1 LNHDA and CDR2 SQIVND (reference sequence). This CDR3 has 15 residues. V shed 3 bases, J shed 6 bases, and the junction held 10 bases outside the gene matches. The CDR3 DNA follows: TGTGCCAGTAGTATCGCAGCACCTGACAGGGCTGAAGCTTTCTTT. It is translated as CASSIAAPDRAEAFF.